This entry lists 23 T cell receptor beta chains sequenced from one sample in a study of blood T cell repertoires in COVID-19. Profiled with immunoSEQ multiplex PCR; TCRdb holds only in-frame clones, not every one. Of around 200,000 clones listed, roughly 84% are singletons. Sequenced: PBMCs or T cells enriched from blood (not recorded which). The receptors here all came from a woman between 25 and 40 years old who had recovered from COVID-19.

The V call is TRBV6-1, the J call TRBJ2-3; 16 bases align to TRBD2. Trimming took 3 bases from V and 7 from J; bases not matched to a gene: 4. This CDR3 is built from 16 residues. Germline V CDR1 and CDR2: MNHNS, SASEGT. CDR3 DNA: TGTGCCAGCAGTGACAAGGGACTAGCGGGAGGGAATACGCAGTATTTT. It encodes CASSDKGLAGGNTQYF.

CDR3 sequence (DNA): TGTGCCTCTAAAGACAGGATCCTCACAGATACGCAGTATTTT. It encodes CASKDRILTDTQYF. The V and J genes are TRBV10-3 and TRBJ2-3; a possible D gene is TRBD1 (6 bases). The CDR3 covers 14 residues. Trimming pared 11 bases from V and 2 bases from J, leaving 17 bases between. CDR1 is ENHRY and CDR2 is SYGVKD in the germline V gene.

The rearrangement joins TRBV6-5 to TRBJ2-7; 14 positions match TRBD2. The length of the CDR3 is 14 residues. CDR1 is MNHEY, CDR2 SVGAGI, per germline. V lost 6 bases, J lost 5 bases, and 3 bases stayed unmatched. CDR3 sequence (DNA): TGTGCCAGCAGGGAGGGACTAGCGGGAGACGAGCAGTACTTC. It is translated as CASREGLAGDEQYF.

The genes are TRBV28 and TRBJ2-1; 11 bases are a match to TRBD2. Trimming removed 8 bases from V and 3 bases from J; junction bases left unmatched: 9. Germline V gene data show CDR1 as MDHEN and CDR2 as SYDVKM. This CDR3 has 16 residues. In nucleotides, the CDR3 is TGTGCCAGCGGGGCCGGGACTAGCGGATTCTACAATGAGCAGTTCTTC. Its protein product is CASGAGTSGFYNEQFF.

This sequence joins TRBV5-6 and TRBJ1-2; 7 bases are shared with TRBD1. The germline gives CDR1 SGHDT, CDR2 YYEEEE. CDR3 length: 15 residues. The junction had 10 bases not matched to a gene; V was cut back by 0 bases and J by 8 bases. CDR3 residues: CASSLATTGRGGYTF. The CDR3 DNA is TGTGCCAGCAGCTTGGCCACGACAGGGAGAGGGGGCTACACCTTC.

The CDR3 reads CASSLGDKLPYNEQFF. The CDR3 nucleotides read TGTGCCAGCAGCTTGGGGGACAAATTACCCTACAATGAGCAGTTCTTC. The chain recombines TRBV5-4 with TRBJ2-1; a possible D gene is TRBD1 (6 bases). The CDR3 totals 16 residues. Germline loops: CDR1 SGHNT, CDR2 YYREEE (reference sequence). V lost 0 bases and J lost 2, with 12 bases in between.

J is TRBJ2-7 and V is TRBV12-3 or TRBV12-4, with D possibly matching TRBD2 (5 bases). This CDR3 is 13 amino acids long. Trimming left V 4 bases short and J 3 bases short, with 10 bases between. Here the CDR3 reads CASSWRQDYEQYF. CDR3 DNA sequence: TGTGCCAGCAGTTGGAGGCAGGACTACGAGCAGTACTTC.

The rearrangement uses TRBV28 and TRBJ1-5, with 7 nucleotides matching TRBD1. The CDR3 is 14 residues long. After removal of 6 bases from V and 7 bases from J, the junction contained 9 bases not matched to a gene. Germline V lookup: CDR1 MDHEN, CDR2 SYDVKM. In DNA form, the CDR3 reads TGTGCCAGCAGACTGACAGGGAGTCGACAGCCCCAGCATTTT. Translated: CASRLTGSRQPQHF.

This clone appeared many times. The chain uses TRBV6-5 and TRBJ1-4; D uncertain. This CDR3 comprises 14 residues. The germline V gene has CDR1 MNHEY and CDR2 SVGAGI. V was clipped by 6 bases and J by 2 bases, with 10 bases between them. The CDR3, as DNA: TGTGCCAGCAGACGAGGGTGGACTAATGAAAAACTGTTTTTT. It specifies CASRRGWTNEKLFF.

The chain has TRBV27 and TRBJ2-1; 8 bases match TRBD2. CDR1 MNHEY and CDR2 SMNVEV come from the germline V gene (reference sequence). This CDR3 comprises 16 residues. Trimming cost V 2 bases and J 7 bases; bases outside gene matches: 10. CDR3 sequence: CASSLIIFGGANEQFF. CDR3 sequence (DNA): TGTGCCAGCAGTTTAATAATTTTCGGGGGGGCTAATGAGCAGTTCTTC.

The chain links TRBV19 to TRBJ1-2; TRBD1 aligns across 7 bases. CDR1 LNHDA and CDR2 SQIVND come from the germline V gene (reference sequence). V lost 7 bases to trimming and J lost 4 bases; unmatched junction nucleotides: 9. This CDR3 region has 14 residues. The CDR3 is CASIPTGLGYGYTF. DNA of the CDR3: TGTGCCAGTATCCCGACAGGGCTCGGCTATGGCTACACCTTC.

This sequence joins TRBV28 and TRBJ1-2, with no clear D. This CDR3 has 14 amino acids. Germline lookup yields CDR1 MDHEN and CDR2 SYDVKM. V shed 5 bases and J shed 3 bases, with 13 bases lying between them. The CDR3 nucleotides read TGTGCCAGCAGTAGACGGAGGGAGTACTATGGCTACACCTTC. The encoded protein is CASSRRREYYGYTF.

The V gene is TRBV29-1, the J gene TRBJ1-2; 7 bases align to TRBD1. V lost 3 bases and J lost 7; bases outside the gene matches: 14. The V gene's germline CDR1 is SQVTM and CDR2 ANQGSEA. The CDR3 length is 15 residues. The CDR3 sequence: CSVDLQTGETSGYTF. CDR3 in DNA: TGCAGCGTTGACCTTCAAACAGGGGAGACAAGTGGCTACACCTTC.

The chain is built from TRBV9 and TRBJ2-1; D possibly corresponds to TRBD1 (6 bases). CDR1 and CDR2 (germline): SGDLS, YYNGEE. CDR3 length: 18 amino acids. V shed 4 bases and J shed 5 bases, with 25 bases lying between them. CDR3 sequence: CASSPPLKDRPNDNEQFF. The CDR3 DNA follows: TGTGCCAGCAGCCCGCCCTTGAAAGACAGGCCGAACGACAATGAGCAGTTCTTC. The full variable domain, rest sourced from reference TRBV9 and TRBJ2-1, is DSGVTQTPKHLITATGQRVTLRCSPRSGDLSVYWYQQSLDQGLQFLIQYYNGEERAKGNILERFSAQQFPDLHSELNLSSLELGDSALYFCASSPPLKDRPNDNEQFFGPGTRLTVL.

This sequence joins TRBV6-5 and TRBJ1-1; TRBD1 aligns across 8 bases. Unmatched junction bases numbered 6, after V lost 6 bases and J lost 3 bases. CDR1 is MNHEY and CDR2 is SVGAGI in the germline V gene. The CDR3 runs to 14 residues. The CDR3 sequence: CASSSTGEYTEAFF. The CDR3 DNA is TGTGCCAGCAGCTCGACAGGGGAGTACACTGAAGCTTTCTTT.

This clone occurred once. The V call is TRBV6-5, the J call TRBJ1-2, with a possible D match to TRBD1 (6 bases). The CDR3 runs 16 residues. Germline CDR1 MNHEY, CDR2 SVGAGI. V was clipped by 1 base and J by 6 bases, with 18 bases between them. DNA of the CDR3: TGTGCCAGCAGTTACTACTCGCCCCGGGGGGCTAATGGCTACACCTTC. Its protein is CASSYYSPRGANGYTF.

The gene calls are TRBV28 and TRBJ1-2; D unclear. Deletions cut 3 bases from V and 1 base from J, with 6 bases between. Germline lookup yields CDR1 MDHEN and CDR2 SYDVKM. CDR3 size: 13 residues. CDR3 amino acids: CASSFGSNYGYTF. Here the CDR3 DNA reads TGTGCCAGCAGTTTCGGTAGTAACTATGGCTACACCTTC.

The chain employs TRBV18 and TRBJ2-5; TRBD2 aligns across 7 bases. With 0 bases clipped from V and 4 bases from J, the junction kept 5 bases outside the gene matches. The CDR3 covers 15 residues. Germline V gene sequence: CDR1 KGHSH, CDR2 LQKENI. DNA for the CDR3: TGTGCCAGCTCACCACCGTTCCCTAGCGGAGAGACCCAGTACTTC. Translated: CASSPPFPSGETQYF.

The V gene is TRBV11-1, the J gene TRBJ2-7, with TRBD1 matching 10 bases. The V and J ends lost 4 bases and 3 bases, in that order; junction bases with no gene match: 6. This CDR3 contains 15 residues. Looked up from germline, CDR1 is SGHAT and CDR2 is FQDESV (reference sequence). In DNA form, the CDR3 reads TGTGCCAGCAGCTCCCGGGACAGGGGACTCTACGAGCAGTACTTC. Protein: CASSSRDRGLYEQYF.

The J gene is TRBJ2-3, the V gene TRBV30; 7 nucleotides agree with TRBD2. This CDR3 contains 15 residues. V dropped 0 bases and J dropped 1; count of bases not matched to a gene: 4. Germline values: CDR1 GTSNPN, CDR2 SVGIG (reference sequence). This chain's CDR3 is CAWSVAGSGTDTQYF. The CDR3 nucleotides read TGTGCCTGGAGTGTAGCGGGGTCGGGCACAGATACGCAGTATTTT.

This rearrangement joins TRBV7-9 to TRBJ2-7; 7 nucleotides line up with TRBD1. Per germline, CDR1 SEHNR and CDR2 FQNEAQ (reference sequence). The CDR3 covers 14 residues. V was pared by 7 bases and J by 3 bases, with 9 bases of the junction left unmatched. The CDR3 bases are TGTGCCAGCAATCTGGACAGGAAAGACTACGAGCAGTACTTC. The encoded protein is CASNLDRKDYEQYF. The variable domain in full, with the rest retrieved from reference TRBV7-9 and TRBJ2-7, is DTGVSQNPRHKITKRGQNVTFRCDPISEHNRLYWYRQTLGQGPEFLTYFQNEAQLEKSRLLSDRFSAERPKGSFSTLEIQRTEQGDSAMYLCASNLDRKDYEQYFGPGTRLTVT.

This chain connects TRBV28 to TRBJ2-5; D is perhaps TRBD2 (6 bases). The CDR3 consists of 15 residues. Trimming took off 6 bases at V and 3 bases at J, with 17 bases between the two ends. CDR1 is MDHEN, CDR2 SYDVKM, per germline. CDR3 loop: CASRTGGYWKETQYF. The DNA of the CDR3 is TGTGCCAGCAGAACCGGGGGTTATTGGAAAGAGACCCAGTACTTC. The full variable domain, rest sourced from reference TRBV28 and TRBJ2-5, is DVKVTQSSRYLVKRTGEKVFLECVQDMDHENMFWYRQDPGLGLRLIYFSYDVKMKEKGDIPEGYSVSREKKERFSLILESASTNQTSMYLCASRTGGYWKETQYFGPGTRLLVL.

Of note for this clone: This CDR3 is also generated by other DNA sequences in the sample. This rearrangement joins TRBV6-5 to TRBJ1-2, with D perhaps TRBD1 (5 bases). CDR3 size: 13 residues. CDR1 is MNHEY, CDR2 SVGAGI, per germline. V was cut by 6 bases and J by 2 bases, with 10 bases left in between. The CDR3 region has the DNA TGTGCCAGCAGCCCCGGACAAAACTATGGCTACACCTTC. Translation gives CASSPGQNYGYTF.